Presented here are 19 T cell receptor beta chains from one specimen sequenced in a study of breast tumors, draining lymph nodes, adjacent tissues. Axillary draining lymph nodes of breast cancer patients supplied the node samples. TCRdb independently ran MiXCR on the multiplex PCR reads; one entry per CDR3 protein. The sample has about 180,000 distinct CDR3 sequences, around a third seen once. Sequences were obtained from axillary lymph node tissue. The receptor set was obtained from a female donor with breast cancer. Some clones in this sample may be carry-over from other donors' samples.

This clonotype was seen at least ten times. CDR3 amino acids: CASSRDISYEQYF. Written as DNA, the CDR3 is TGTGCCAGCAGCCGGGACATCTCCTACGAGCAGTACTTC. The V call is TRBV14, the J call TRBJ2-7; a weak D match, TRBD1 (6 bases). V was pared by 4 bases and J by 0 bases, with 7 bases between. The CDR3 runs to 13 residues. Germline V gives CDR1 SGHDN, CDR2 FVKESK.

The table lists this clonotype with many counts. The chain uses TRBV27 and TRBJ1-6, with a weak D call TRBD1 (5 bases). The CDR3 contains 16 residues. Looked up from germline, CDR1 is MNHEY and CDR2 is SMNVEV (reference sequence). The germline V and J ends were trimmed by 5 bases and 9 bases, with 20 bases remaining between them. CDR3 sequence: CASSMYAGTGISPLHF. Written as DNA, the CDR3 is TGTGCCAGCAGTATGTACGCCGGGACGGGGATTTCACCCCTCCACTTT.

This clonotype was found many times. V usage is TRBV25-1 and J usage is TRBJ2-2; 7 bases match TRBD2. V was clipped by 3 bases and J by 1 base; unmatched bases: 20. Germline-derived CDR1 and CDR2 are MGHDK and SYGVNS. The CDR3 runs 21 residues. The CDR3 DNA sequence: TGTGCCAGCAGTGACCATGCGTCAGGGAGGGTCCCCCCCCTGAACACCGGGGAGCTGTTTTTT. Amino acid sequence: CASSDHASGRVPPLNTGELFF. The full variable domain, rest sourced from reference TRBV25-1 and TRBJ2-2, is EADIYQTPRYLVIGTGKKITLECSQTMGHDKMYWYQQDPGMELHLIHYSYGVNSTEKGDLSSESTVSRIRTEHFPLTLESARPSHTSQYLCASSDHASGRVPPLNTGELFFGEGSRLTVL.

In its sample, this clonotype was seen many times. V is TRBV28 and J is TRBJ2-7; 12 bases align to TRBD2. There are 14 residues in the CDR3. The V segment lost 5 bases and the J segment 7 bases; nucleotides outside the gene matches: 6. CDR1 MDHEN and CDR2 SYDVKM come from the germline V gene. DNA for the CDR3: TGTGCCAGCAGTGTCGGGGGACTAGCGGGTGAGCAGTACTTC. Protein: CASSVGGLAGEQYF.

The sample holds many counts of this clonotype. This chain uses TRBV30 with TRBJ1-3; no firm D call. The CDR3 is 14 amino acids. Trimming left V 4 bases short and J 4 bases short, with 14 bases between. Germline V gene lookup returns CDR1 GTSNPN and CDR2 SVGIG (reference sequence). The CDR3: CAWKGPVGGNTIYF. The CDR3, as DNA: TGTGCCTGGAAGGGCCCAGTGGGGGGAAACACCATATATTTT. The whole variable domain, remainder taken from reference TRBV30 and TRBJ1-3, is SQTIHQWPATLVQPVGSPLSLECTVEGTSNPNLYWYRQAAGRGLQLLFYSVGIGQISSEVPQNLSASRPQDRQFILSSKKLLLSDSGFYLCAWKGPVGGNTIYFGEGSWLTVV.

This clonotype has at least ten counts. This chain links TRBV5-1 with TRBJ1-4; 9 nucleotides line up with TRBD1. V gave up 3 bases and J gave up 2 bases; unmatched junction bases: 2. This CDR3 comprises 15 residues. The germline gives CDR1 SGHRS, CDR2 YFSETQ. The chain's CDR3 is CASSYRGHTNEKLFF. The CDR3 bases are TGCGCCAGCAGCTACAGGGGGCATACTAATGAAAAACTGTTTTTT.

This clonotype was found many times. The CDR3 DNA is TGCGCCAGCAAAGGGTCCGCCACAGATACGCAGTATTTT. Amino acid sequence: CASKGSATDTQYF. This chain uses TRBV5-1 with TRBJ2-3, with D unresolved. The length of the CDR3 is 13 residues. V lost 6 bases and J lost 2, with 10 bases in between. Germline CDR1 SGHRS, CDR2 YFSETQ.

This clonotype was observed many times. The DNA of the CDR3 is TGTGCCAGCAGTCTAAGGACAGGGGCAGAGACCCAGTACTTC. Protein product: CASSLRTGAETQYF. The rearrangement joins TRBV3-1 to TRBJ2-5; 9 bases line up with TRBD1. The J segment lost 4 bases and the V segment lost 6 bases, leaving 6 bases of the junction unmatched. Germline V gene data show CDR1 as LGHDT and CDR2 as YNNKEL (reference sequence). CDR3 size: 14 residues.

This clonotype appeared many times. The junction does not match germline at one end; this may be a read error. The gene calls are TRBV5-1 and TRBJ2-5; D possibly uses TRBD1 or TRBD2 (6 bases each). Germline V gene sequence: CDR1 SGHRS, CDR2 YFSETQ. The CDR3 covers 14 residues. CDR3 protein: CASSLGGGRETQYF. The CDR3, as DNA: TGTGCCAGCAGCTTAGGAGGGGGGAGAGAGACCCAGTACTTC.

This clonotype has a count of ten or more. This chain links TRBV30 with TRBJ1-2, with D tentatively TRBD1 (6 bases). The CDR3 contains 15 residues. Germline V lookup: CDR1 GTSNPN, CDR2 SVGIG (reference sequence). Trimming removed 0 bases at V and 4 bases at J, with 15 bases between. CDR3 bases: TGTGCCTGGAGTGTATTCGAGACAGGCGGCTATGGCTACACCTTC. Protein sequence: CAWSVFETGGYGYTF.

Notes on this clonotype: Likely a read error: the CDR3 ends without its conserved phenylalanine or tryptophan. The DNA is left out, because the CDR3 cannot be placed on it with certainty; the CDR3 is given as TCRdb lists it. This chain uses TRBV29-1 with TRBJ2-5. Both ends counted, the CDR3 spans 8 residues. Germline V CDR1 and CDR2: SQVTM, ANQGSEA. The CDR3: CSVGPVTS.

In its sample, this clonotype was seen once. The CDR3 is CASGPWASGGHEQFF. In DNA, the CDR3 is TGTGCCAGCGGCCCATGGGCTAGCGGGGGCCATGAGCAGTTCTTC. V is TRBV9 and J is TRBJ2-1; TRBD2 matches 10 bases. V dropped 7 bases and J dropped 8; count of bases not matched to a gene: 12. In germline, CDR1 is SGDLS, CDR2 YYNGEE. CDR3 length: 15 amino acids.

A note on this clonotype: This may arise from a read error, as a much more abundant clone is one base away. The chain employs TRBV7-9 and TRBJ1-2; 8 bases line up with TRBD1. The CDR3 spans 15 residues. The V gene's germline CDR1 is SEHNR and CDR2 FQNEAQ (reference sequence). Here the CDR3 reads CASSLGTYRGGGYPF. The CDR3 bases are TGTGCCAGCAGCTTAGGAACATACAGGGGGGGCGGCTACCCCTTC. Full variable domain (outside the CDR3, taken from reference TRBV7-9 and TRBJ1-2): DTGVSQNPRHKITKRGQNVTFRCDPISEHNRLYWYRQTLGQGPEFLTYFQNEAQLEKSRLLSDRFSAERPKGSFSTLEIQRTEQGDSAMYLCASSLGTYRGGGYPFGSGTRLTVV.

This clonotype was detected ten times or more. The chain is built from TRBV19 and TRBJ1-5; D not certain. The V end lost 5 bases, the J end lost 4 bases, and 9 bases lay between the germline ends. Germline CDR1 LNHDA, CDR2 SQIVND (reference sequence). CDR3 length: 13 amino acids. The chain's CDR3 is CASSAERNQPQHF. The CDR3 coding sequence is TGTGCCAGTAGTGCCGAGAGAAATCAGCCCCAGCATTTT.

In this sample, this clonotype turned up many times. The rearrangement joins TRBV7-9 to TRBJ1-2; the D gene is possibly TRBD1 (6 bases). Germline CDR1 SEHNR, CDR2 FQNEAQ (reference sequence). The CDR3 extends over 15 amino acids. V was trimmed by 2 bases and J by 5 bases, leaving 15 bases between them. The CDR3 here is CASSLPTGFGYGYTF. CDR3 DNA: TGTGCCAGCAGCTTACCAACAGGGTTTGGGTATGGCTACACCTTC. The full variable domain, its missing parts supplied by reference TRBV7-9 and TRBJ1-2, is DTGVSQNPRHKITKRGQNVTFRCDPISEHNRLYWYRQTLGQGPEFLTYFQNEAQLEKSRLLSDRFSAERPKGSFSTLEIQRTEQGDSAMYLCASSLPTGFGYGYTFGSGTRLTVV.

This clonotype occurred many times. The J gene is TRBJ1-2, the V gene TRBV19, with D possibly being TRBD1 (5 bases). With 8 bases removed from V and 3 bases from J, the gap between germline ends came to 13 bases. CDR1 LNHDA and CDR2 SQIVND come from the germline V gene (reference sequence). The CDR3 has 13 residues. The CDR3 DNA is TGTGCCAGTGGGGTAGACAGACACTATGGCTACACCTTC. This encodes CASGVDRHYGYTF.

This clonotype was seen many times. The DNA for the CDR3 is TGTGCCAGCAGCGTAACAGGGGAGGCGAATCAGCCCCAGCATTTT. Amino acid sequence: CASSVTGEANQPQHF. V gene TRBV9 combines with J gene TRBJ1-5; TRBD1 agrees at 7 bases. There are 15 residues in the CDR3. CDR1 is SGDLS and CDR2 is YYNGEE in the germline V gene. J lost 4 bases, V lost 1 base, and 5 bases had no gene match.

The chain couples TRBV6-2 or TRBV6-3 to TRBJ2-7; D is perhaps TRBD2 (6 bases). The germline V gene has CDR1 MNHEY and CDR2 SVGEGT. V lost 5 bases to trimming and J lost 6 bases, with 14 bases between them. This CDR3 spans 13 amino acids. The CDR3 sequence is CASSHFEGGEQYF. In nucleotides, the CDR3 is TGTGCCAGCAGTCACTTCGAGGGAGGCGAGCAGTACTTC.

This clonotype was observed many times. The V and J genes are TRBV5-1 and TRBJ2-3; the D is unclear. CDR1 is SGHRS, CDR2 YFSETQ, per germline. Trimming pared 0 bases from V and 4 bases from J, leaving 6 bases between. The length of the CDR3 is 13 residues. In DNA form, the CDR3 reads TGCGCCAGCAGCTTGGGTTCGGCAGATACGCAGTATTTT. Its protein is CASSLGSADTQYF.